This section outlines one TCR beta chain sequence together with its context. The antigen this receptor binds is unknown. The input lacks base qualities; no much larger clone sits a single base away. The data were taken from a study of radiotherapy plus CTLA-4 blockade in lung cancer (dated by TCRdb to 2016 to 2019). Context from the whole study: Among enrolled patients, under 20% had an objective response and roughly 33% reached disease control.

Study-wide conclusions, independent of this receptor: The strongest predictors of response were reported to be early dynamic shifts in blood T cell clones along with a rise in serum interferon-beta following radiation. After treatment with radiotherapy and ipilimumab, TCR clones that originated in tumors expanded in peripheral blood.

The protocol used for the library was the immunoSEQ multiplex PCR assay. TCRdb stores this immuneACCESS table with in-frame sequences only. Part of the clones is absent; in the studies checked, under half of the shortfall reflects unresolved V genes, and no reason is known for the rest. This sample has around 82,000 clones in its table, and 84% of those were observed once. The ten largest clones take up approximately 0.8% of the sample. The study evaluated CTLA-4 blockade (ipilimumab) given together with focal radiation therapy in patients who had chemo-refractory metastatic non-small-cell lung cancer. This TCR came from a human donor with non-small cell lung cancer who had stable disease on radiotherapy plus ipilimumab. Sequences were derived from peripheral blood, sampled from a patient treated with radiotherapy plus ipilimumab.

The CDR3 reads as follows: CASSYLNRQGESGANVLTF. Read as DNA, the sequence is TGTGCCAGCAGCTATCTTAATCGACAGGGTGAGTCTGGGGCCAACGTCCTGACTTTC. The V and J segments used are TRBV5-6 and TRBJ2-6, with TRBD1 identical over 7 junction bases. At the junction V is shortened by 3 bases and J by 1 base; bases outside the gene matches: 13. Taken from cysteine to phenylalanine, the CDR3 has 19 residues. The entry retains the CDR3 DNA only, 57 bases that are in frame from base 1. The germline V gene yields SGHDT for CDR1 and YYEEEE for CDR2.